This record concerns one TCR beta chain sequence. Original processing notes: Nucleated cell counts were estimated from reference gene primer amplification. Sequenced by immunoSEQ multiplex PCR; TCRdb stores in-frame clones only, minus some. That table gives V, J and clone size, and the DNA gave D and trimming. This table holds 45,000 to 70,000 clones, roughly four fifths found once. The V end lost 2 bases, the J end lost 9 bases, and 15 bases lay between the germline ends. This CDR3 is built from 14 residues. Germline values: CDR1 SGHRS, CDR2 YFSETQ. The sample belongs to a study of blood T cell repertoires in COVID-19. Study details: PBMCs, B-cell-depleted T cells, or T cells provided the cDNA or gDNA that made up the material.

The TCR comes from a woman aged 80 or older with acute or convalescent COVID-19. The material sequenced was peripheral blood. The chain employs TRBV5-1 and TRBJ1-5, with D maybe TRBD1 (5 bases). This CDR3 is CASSFGGGDRPQHF. CDR3 nucleotide sequence: TGCGCCAGCAGCTTTGGAGGAGGGGATCGGCCCCAGCATTTT. Based on the CDR3 plus reference TRBV5-1 and TRBJ1-5, the full variable domain is KAGVTQTPRYLIKTRGQQVTLSCSPISGHRSVSWYQQTPGQGLQFLFEYFSETQRNKGNFPGRFSGRQFSNSRSEMNVSTLELGDSALYLCASSFGGGDRPQHFGDGTRLSIL.